This TCR beta chain comes out of a study of T cells after posttransplantation cyclophosphamide. This clone was seen more than once but under ten times. Its antigen is as yet unknown. Study-wide results and limits: Blood and skin or GI T cell repertoires showed limited TRB overlap. Later blood repertoires were often dominated by clones from the donor CD8+ memory compartment.

Clones were read by immunoSEQ multiplex PCR, and TCRdb kept only the in-frame ones, dropping some. This sample has 10,000 to 15,000 clones and no singletons, with approximately 6.8% in the ten largest. V shed 5 bases, J shed 6 bases, and the junction held 11 bases outside the gene matches. The CDR3 is 16 amino acids. CDR1 is SGDLS, CDR2 YYNGEE, per germline. Sequencing used PBMCs. The chain is built from TRBV9 and TRBJ2-3; 11 bases align to TRBD2. The receptor comes from a woman aged 40 to 50 in good health, CMV-negative, and a related stem cell transplant donor. This CDR3 reads CASSPGASGGTDTQYF. The DNA of the CDR3 is TGTGCCAGCAGTCCGGGGGCTAGCGGGGGGACCGATACGCAGTATTTT.